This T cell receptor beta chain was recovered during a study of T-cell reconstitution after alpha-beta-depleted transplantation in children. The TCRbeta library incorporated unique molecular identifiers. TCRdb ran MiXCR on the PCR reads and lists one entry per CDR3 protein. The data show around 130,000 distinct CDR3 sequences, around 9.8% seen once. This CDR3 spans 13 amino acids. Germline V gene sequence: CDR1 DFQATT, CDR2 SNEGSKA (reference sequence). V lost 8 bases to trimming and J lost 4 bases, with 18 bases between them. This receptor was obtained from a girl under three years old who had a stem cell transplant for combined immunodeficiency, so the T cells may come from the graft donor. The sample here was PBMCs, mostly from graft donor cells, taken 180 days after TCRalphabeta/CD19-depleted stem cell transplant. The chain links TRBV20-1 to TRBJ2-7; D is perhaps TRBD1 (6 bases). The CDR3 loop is CSTDPGHRYEQYF. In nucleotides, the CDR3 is TGCAGTACTGACCCGGGACATAGATACGAGCAGTACTTC.